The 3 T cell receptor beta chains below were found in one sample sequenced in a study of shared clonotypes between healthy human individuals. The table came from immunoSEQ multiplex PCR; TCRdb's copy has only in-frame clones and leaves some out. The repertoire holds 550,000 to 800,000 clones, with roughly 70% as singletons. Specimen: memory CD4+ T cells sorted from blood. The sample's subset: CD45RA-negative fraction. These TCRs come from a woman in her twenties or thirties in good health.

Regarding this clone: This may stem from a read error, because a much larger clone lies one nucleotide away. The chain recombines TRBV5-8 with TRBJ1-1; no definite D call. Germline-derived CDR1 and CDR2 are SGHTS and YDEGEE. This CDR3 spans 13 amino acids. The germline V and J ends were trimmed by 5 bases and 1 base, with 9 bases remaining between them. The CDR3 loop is CASSGLENTEAFF. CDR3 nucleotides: TGTGCCAGCAGTGGACTGGAGAACACTGAAGCTTTCTTT.

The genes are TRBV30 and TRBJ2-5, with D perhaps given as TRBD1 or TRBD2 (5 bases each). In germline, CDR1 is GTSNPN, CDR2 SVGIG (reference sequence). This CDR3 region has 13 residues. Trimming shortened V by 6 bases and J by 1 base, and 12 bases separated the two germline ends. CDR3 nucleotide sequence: TGTGCCTGCGACCGGGACGTCCAAGAGACCCAGTACTTC. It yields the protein CACDRDVQETQYF.

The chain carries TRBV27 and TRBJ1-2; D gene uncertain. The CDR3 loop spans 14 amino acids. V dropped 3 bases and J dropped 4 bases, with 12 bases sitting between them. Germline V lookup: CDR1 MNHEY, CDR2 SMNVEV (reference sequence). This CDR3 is CASSLNRHIYGYTF. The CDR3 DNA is TGTGCCAGCAGTTTGAACAGACATATCTATGGCTACACCTTC.